The source of this TCR beta chain is a study of post-analysis software for immune sequencing data. Study background: The patients showed relapsing-remitting, secondary progressive and progressive-relapsing multiple sclerosis courses. Points from the study as a whole: The F measure placed samples prepared in the same batch into strongly shared clusters. Those with multiple sclerosis, the patient group, showed significantly lower normalized Chao1 diversity than controls. Patients showed TRBV5-6, TRBV5-1 and TRBV20-1 among five TRBV segments more frequent than in controls.

The CDR3 sequence is 14 residues long. Between the trimmed V and J ends, which lost 5 bases and 3 bases, there was a span of 13 bases. Turning to this clonotype: Its antigen remains unknown.

TCR beta cDNA libraries had unique molecular identifiers. Input amounts of 1 to 10 million T cells were used. These gave approximately 500,000 cDNA molecules, so each molecule approximated one T cell. TCRdb re-called the PCR reads with MiXCR, one entry per CDR3 protein. Of around 180,000 distinct CDR3 sequences in the sample, 25% to 35% are singletons; the top ten hold less than 1.6%. Material: blood. The TCR originated in a girl aged 10-17 years with multiple sclerosis. The V and J genes are TRBV12-3 or TRBV12-4 and TRBJ1-1; D uncertain. CDR3 loop: CASSPVTPHTEAFF. The CDR3 DNA reads as TGTGCCAGCAGTCCCGTTACCCCCCACACTGAAGCTTTCTTT.